This TCR beta chain is drawn from a study of T-cell memory formation after mild COVID-19. Study-wide background: The study found TCR clusters largely donor specific. Study-level points and caveats: The study detected some responding clones in pre-infection memory, suggesting cross-reactive memory joined.

A single record per CDR3 protein comes from TCRdb applying MiXCR to the 5' RACE reads. Here the sample spans 450,000 to 700,000 distinct CDR3 sequences, roughly 18% being singletons. To note about this clonotype: What it binds is unknown.

The clonotype was recovered from an adult woman who had mild COVID-19 (a few samples of this study predate the infection). Cell type and time point are not known. Sequenced input: PBMCs or a T cell subset sorted from them (not recorded which).

CDR3 nucleotide sequence: TGTGCCAGCAGCTTAGATCGGGCAGGGTTGAACACTGAAGCTTTCTTT. Amino acid sequence: CASSLDRAGLNTEAFF. The chain links TRBV11-2 to TRBJ1-1, with D possibly TRBD1 on 5 matching bases. V was pared by 0 bases and J by 0 bases, with 11 bases between. Germline CDR1 reads SGHAT; CDR2 reads FQNNGV. The CDR3 sequence is 16 residues long.